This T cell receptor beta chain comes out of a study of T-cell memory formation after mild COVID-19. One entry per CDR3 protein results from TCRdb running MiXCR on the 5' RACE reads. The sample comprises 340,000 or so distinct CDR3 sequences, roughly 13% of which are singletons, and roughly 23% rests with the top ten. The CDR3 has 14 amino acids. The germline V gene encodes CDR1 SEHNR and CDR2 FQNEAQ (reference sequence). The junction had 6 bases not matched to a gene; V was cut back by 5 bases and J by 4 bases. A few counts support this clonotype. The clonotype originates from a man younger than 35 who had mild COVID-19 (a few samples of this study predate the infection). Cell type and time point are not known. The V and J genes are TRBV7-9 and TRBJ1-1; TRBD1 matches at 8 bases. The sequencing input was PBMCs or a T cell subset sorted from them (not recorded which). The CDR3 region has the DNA TGTGCCAGCAGCATTGGACAGGGAGGCACTGAAGCTTTCTTT. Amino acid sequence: CASSIGQGGTEAFF.